The 32 T cell receptor beta chains listed next were all sequenced from one sample in a study of blood T cell repertoires in COVID-19 (TCRdb year 2020). Library generation was performed with the immunoSEQ multiplex PCR assay. Held by TCRdb, this immuneACCESS table contains in-frame sequences only and omits some clones. Under half of the omission traces to an unresolved V gene where checked; the cause of the rest is unknown. In all, the sample holds about 290,000 clones, and roughly nine tenths of those were seen once. The ten largest account for 1.5% to 2% of the sample. The sequencing input was PBMCs or T cells enriched from blood (not recorded which). These receptors all stem from a woman aged 40-49 years who had recovered from COVID-19.

The chain combines TRBV18 with TRBJ1-2; no definite D call. Germline assignment: CDR1 KGHSH and CDR2 LQKENI. The CDR3 extends over 13 amino acids. V was cut by 3 bases and J by 6 bases, with 11 bases left in between. The CDR3: CASSPNDSNGYTF. The CDR3 region has the DNA TGTGCCAGCTCACCTAATGATAGCAATGGCTACACCTTC. Combining the CDR3 with reference TRBV18 and TRBJ1-2 gives the whole variable domain NAGVMQNPRHLVRRRGQEARLRCSPMKGHSHVYWYRQLPEEGLKFMVYLQKENIIDESGMPKERFSAEFPKEGPSILRIQQVVRGDSAAYFCASSPNDSNGYTFGSGTRLTVV.

This sequence joins TRBV6-2 or TRBV6-3 and TRBJ2-3, with 11 bases identical to TRBD2. The CDR3 totals 16 residues. J lost 3 bases, V lost 4 bases, and 6 bases had no gene match. CDR1 and CDR2 from the germline V gene are MNHEY and SVGEGT. The CDR3 region has the DNA TGTGCCAGCAGTTCCATGCTAGCGGGGGGTACAGATACGCAGTATTTT. Translated: CASSSMLAGGTDTQYF.

The chain has TRBV5-1 and TRBJ2-1, with 15 bases matching TRBD2. The J segment lost 8 bases and the V segment lost 3 bases, leaving 3 bases of the junction unmatched. Germline CDR1 reads SGHRS; CDR2 reads YFSETQ. The CDR3 is 15 amino acids. CDR3 nucleotides: TGCGCCAGCAGCTGGACTAGCGGGGGGGCAGATGAGCAGTTCTTC. Translating it yields CASSWTSGGADEQFF.

The chain uses TRBV5-6 and TRBJ2-7; 10 bases match TRBD2. Per germline, CDR1 SGHDT and CDR2 YYEEEE. The CDR3 totals 14 residues. The trim removed 1 base at V and 6 bases at J, leaving 4 bases unmatched. The CDR3 DNA reads as TGTGCCAGCAGCTTGATGGCTAGCGGGAGCGAGCAGTACTTC. The encoded protein is CASSLMASGSEQYF.

The rearrangement joins TRBV13 to TRBJ2-3; 8 bases align to TRBD1. Germline V gives CDR1 PRHDT, CDR2 FYEKMQ (reference sequence). The CDR3 contains 17 residues. The V gene end was trimmed by 1 base and the J gene end by 3 bases; junction bases not matched to a gene: 9. The CDR3 protein is CASSLARGRRRTDTQYF. CDR3 nucleotide sequence: TGTGCCAGCAGCTTAGCCAGGGGGCGCAGAAGGACAGATACGCAGTATTTT.

This chain joins TRBV27 and TRBJ2-7; 9 bases fit TRBD1. Germline V gene lookup returns CDR1 MNHEY and CDR2 SMNVEV (reference sequence). The CDR3 consists of 13 residues. The V gene end was trimmed by 4 bases and the J gene end by 5 bases; junction bases not matched to a gene: 3. DNA for the CDR3: TGTGCCAGCAGTTACGGGACAGGGAACGAGCAGTACTTC. The encoded protein is CASSYGTGNEQYF.

This clone was counted a single time. The J gene is TRBJ1-5, the V gene TRBV18; D perhaps matches TRBD1 (6 bases). The CDR3 is made up of 16 amino acids. The V and J ends lost 0 bases and 0 bases respectively, with 9 bases between them. The germline CDR1 and CDR2 sequences are KGHSH and LQKENI. The DNA for the CDR3 is TGTGCCAGCTCACCACCTACAGGGAATAGCAATCAGCCCCAGCATTTT. The encoded protein is CASSPPTGNSNQPQHF.

The chain recombines TRBV24-1 with TRBJ2-1, with TRBD2 identical over 14 bases. CDR1 is KGHDR and CDR2 is SFDVKD in the germline V gene. V gave up 4 bases and J gave up 1 base; unmatched junction bases: 5. The CDR3 is 18 amino acids. Here the CDR3 reads CATSDPGLAGGSYNEQFF. In DNA, the CDR3 is TGTGCCACCAGTGACCCCGGACTAGCGGGGGGTTCCTACAATGAGCAGTTCTTC.

The chain carries TRBV9 and TRBJ2-1, with TRBD2 matching 8 bases. Germline CDR1 is SGDLS and CDR2 is YYNGEE. V lost 2 bases to trimming and J lost 10 bases; unmatched junction nucleotides: 17. CDR3 length: 17 residues. The CDR3 DNA follows: TGTGCCAGCAGCGTTCGTTCTGGGCTAGCGGGTTTAGGAGAGCAGTTCTTC. It encodes CASSVRSGLAGLGEQFF.

The V and J genes are TRBV7-9 and TRBJ1-4, with unresolved D. Germline-derived CDR1 and CDR2 are SEHNR and FQNEAQ (reference sequence). The length of the CDR3 is 14 residues. V was cut by 3 bases and J by 8 bases, with 13 bases left in between. In nucleotides, the CDR3 is TGTGCCAGCAGCTTGGAGGGTATTGGGGAAAAACTGTTTTTT. This encodes CASSLEGIGEKLFF.

This chain connects TRBV4-1 to TRBJ2-7, with TRBD1 identical over 8 bases. CDR1 and CDR2 from the germline V gene are MGHRA and YSYEKL. The CDR3 runs to 14 residues. V was pared by 2 bases and J by 5 bases, with 5 bases of the junction left unmatched. CDR3 coding DNA: TGCGCCAGCAGCCAACTCCAGGGGGCGGACGAGCAGTACTTC. Its translation is CASSQLQGADEQYF.

V usage is TRBV7-9 and J usage is TRBJ1-1; D is perhaps TRBD1 (5 bases). Germline V CDR1 and CDR2: SEHNR, FQNEAQ (reference sequence). CDR3 size: 15 residues. Trimming removed 2 bases at V and 0 bases at J, with 10 bases between. For the CDR3, the DNA is TGTGCCAGCAGCTTATACGGGGGAGTGAACACTGAAGCTTTCTTT. It encodes CASSLYGGVNTEAFF.

This rearrangement joins TRBV4-2 to TRBJ2-5; TRBD2 agrees at 8 bases. The CDR3 loop spans 17 amino acids. From germline, CDR1 is LGHNA and CDR2 YNFKEQ. V trimming: 0 bases; J trimming: 2 bases; junction bases outside the gene matches: 8. CDR3 sequence reads: CASSQEPQRGFQETQYF. DNA for the CDR3: TGTGCCAGCAGCCAAGAACCCCAGCGGGGGTTTCAAGAGACCCAGTACTTC.

The chain has TRBV3-1 (or the pseudogene TRBV3-2) and TRBJ2-7; 13 nucleotides agree with TRBD2. The CDR3 is made up of 15 amino acids. V shed 3 bases, J shed 6 bases, and the junction held 5 bases outside the gene matches. CDR1 and CDR2 (germline): LGHDT, YNNKEL (reference sequence). CDR3 region: CASSQGLAGQAEQYF. The CDR3 nucleotides read TGTGCCAGCAGCCAGGGACTAGCGGGACAGGCCGAGCAGTACTTC.

This clone was observed a single time. The J gene is TRBJ2-1, the V gene TRBV19, with TRBD1 identical over 8 bases. The CDR3 loop spans 15 amino acids. With V trimmed by 5 bases and J by 7 bases, 10 bases remained unmatched. Germline loops: CDR1 LNHDA, CDR2 SQIVND (reference sequence). CDR3 coding DNA: TGTGCCAGTAGTTCGGCAGGGGGCGGTTGGAATGAGCAGTTCTTC. Encoded protein: CASSSAGGGWNEQFF.

This sequence joins TRBV2 and TRBJ2-3; 7 bases fit TRBD1. Unmatched junction bases numbered 7, after V lost 6 bases and J lost 1 base. Germline V lookup: CDR1 SNHLY, CDR2 FYNNEI. The CDR3 runs 15 residues. For the CDR3, the DNA is TGTGCCAGCAGGCTGCGCGACAGGGGCACAGATACGCAGTATTTT. Residues: CASRLRDRGTDTQYF.

The chain carries TRBV30 and TRBJ2-1, with D possibly TRBD2 on 6 matching bases. Trimming left V 2 bases short and J 6 bases short, with 14 bases between. The germline CDR1 and CDR2 sequences are GTSNPN and SVGIG (reference sequence). The CDR3 length is 14 residues. As DNA, the CDR3 is TGTGCCTGGAGTACCGGGACTGGGGGCAATGAGCAGTTCTTC. This encodes CAWSTGTGGNEQFF.

The gene calls are TRBV7-2 and TRBJ2-3; 11 nucleotides line up with TRBD1. Germline V gives CDR1 SGHTA, CDR2 FQGNSA. V lost 6 bases and J lost 4; bases outside the gene matches: 6. This CDR3 is 15 amino acids long. CDR3 nucleotide sequence: TGTGCCAGCAGGCCCGGGACAGGGGGGGCAGATACGCAGTATTTT. Amino acids: CASRPGTGGADTQYF.

The V call is TRBV2, the J call TRBJ2-5, with D uncertain. The germline CDR1 and CDR2 sequences are SNHLY and FYNNEI. The CDR3 extends over 14 amino acids. Deletions cut 2 bases from V and 1 base from J, with 8 bases between. The CDR3 reads CASSEQILQETQYF. The CDR3 region has the DNA TGTGCCAGCAGTGAACAGATCCTCCAAGAGACCCAGTACTTC.

V usage is TRBV4-1 and J usage is TRBJ1-1; D gene ambiguous. The V gene's germline CDR1 is MGHRA and CDR2 YSYEKL. The CDR3 extends over 15 amino acids. The V gene lost 0 bases and the J gene lost 2 bases, with 10 bases spanning the gap. This chain's CDR3 is CASSQEVSSNTEAFF. The DNA of the CDR3 is TGCGCCAGCAGCCAAGAAGTCAGTTCTAACACTGAAGCTTTCTTT.

The chain employs TRBV11-2 and TRBJ1-3; D ambiguous. This CDR3 contains 17 residues. Germline-derived CDR1 and CDR2 are SGHAT and FQNNGV. Trimming took 1 base from V and 1 from J, leaving 14 bases between them. CDR3 amino acids: CASSLVLRSPSGNTIYF. CDR3 in DNA: TGTGCCAGCAGCTTAGTCCTCAGGTCCCCGTCTGGAAACACCATATATTTT.

This rearrangement joins TRBV9 to TRBJ2-3; 8 bases match TRBD2. The CDR3 consists of 17 residues. The germline gives CDR1 SGDLS, CDR2 YYNGEE. The J segment lost 2 bases and the V segment lost 0 bases, leaving 8 bases of the junction unmatched. Here the CDR3 DNA reads TGTGCCAGCAGCGTAGGACTAGCGACTACTAACACAGATACGCAGTATTTT. Protein product: CASSVGLATTNTDTQYF.

The chain combines TRBV2 with TRBJ2-1, with 7 bases fitting TRBD2. Germline lookup yields CDR1 SNHLY and CDR2 FYNNEI. J was trimmed by 4 bases and V by 2 bases; bases with no gene match: 11. The CDR3 contains 17 residues. The DNA of the CDR3 is TGTGCCAGCAGTGAAAGAGGCGAGGCTAGCGGTTACAATGAGCAGTTCTTC. It yields the protein CASSERGEASGYNEQFF.

The chain employs TRBV7-8 and TRBJ1-2; D remains unclear. Trimming cost V 0 bases and J 8 bases, with 16 bases left between them. Germline CDR1 is SGHVS and CDR2 is FQNEAQ. This CDR3 region has 15 residues. CDR3 sequence (DNA): TGTGCCAGCAGCTTAGCACAAGTTCCAGATTGGGGCTACACCTTC. Translation gives CASSLAQVPDWGYTF.

This rearrangement joins TRBV30 to TRBJ2-3; D may be TRBD2 (7 bases). The CDR3 covers 14 residues. Germline V gives CDR1 GTSNPN, CDR2 SVGIG (reference sequence). The V end lost 3 bases, the J end lost 2 bases, and 12 bases lay between the germline ends. For the CDR3, the DNA is TGTGCCTGGAGAAAGGGGGGGCCCACAGATACGCAGTATTTT. The encoded protein is CAWRKGGPTDTQYF.

The gene calls are TRBV4-1 and TRBJ1-1; D ambiguous. CDR1 and CDR2 (germline): MGHRA, YSYEKL. Trimming left V 4 bases short and J 11 bases short, with 26 bases between. This CDR3 has 16 amino acids. CDR3 loop: CASSLETPPGSSEAFF. The CDR3 nucleotides are TGCGCCAGCAGCCTAGAGACCCCCCCCGGGTCTTCGGAGGCTTTCTTT.

The J gene is TRBJ1-5, the V gene TRBV5-6; the match to TRBD1 covers 11 bases. This CDR3 is 14 amino acids long. V trimming: 1 base; J trimming: 11 bases; junction bases outside the gene matches: 5. CDR1 is SGHDT and CDR2 is YYEEEE in the germline V gene. The CDR3 DNA sequence: TGTGCCAGCAGCTTGCGGACAGGGGGCCTAGCCCAGCATTTT. Translating gives CASSLRTGGLAQHF.

This clone was counted once. V and J are TRBV20-1 and TRBJ1-2; maybe TRBD1 (5 bases). V shed 5 bases and J shed 8 bases, with 9 bases lying between them. The CDR3 is 10 amino acids. Germline loops: CDR1 DFQATT, CDR2 SNEGSKA (reference sequence). The CDR3 reads CSALGGGYTF. Written as DNA, the CDR3 is TGCAGTGCTCTGGGGGGAGGCTACACCTTC.

The rearrangement joins TRBV2 to TRBJ2-7, with 8 bases aligning to TRBD2. Per germline, CDR1 SNHLY and CDR2 FYNNEI. V shed 6 bases and J 1 base; nucleotides not matched to a gene: 8. The CDR3 totals 15 residues. The chain's CDR3 is CASSGGAGISYEQYF. CDR3 sequence (DNA): TGTGCCAGCAGCGGGGGGGCCGGCATATCCTACGAGCAGTACTTC.

The chain joins TRBV18 to TRBJ1-1, with 7 bases lining up with TRBD1. The CDR3 has 16 amino acids. The V gene's germline CDR1 is KGHSH and CDR2 LQKENI. V shed 4 bases and J 2 bases; nucleotides not matched to a gene: 10. The CDR3 DNA follows: TGTGCCAGCTCACTCCGACAGGGCGTAGAAAACACTGAAGCTTTCTTT. This sequence encodes CASSLRQGVENTEAFF.

This clone was seen a single time. The chain recombines TRBV7-8 with TRBJ2-7; tentative D call: TRBD2 (7 bases). This CDR3 has 17 residues. CDR1 SGHVS and CDR2 FQNEAQ come from the germline V gene. Trimming took 2 bases from V and 1 from J, leaving 18 bases between them. The CDR3, as DNA: TGTGCCAGCAGCTTATCCGGGGGGACAATGGGTTCCTACGAGCAGTACTTC. This codes for CASSLSGGTMGSYEQYF.

The chain links TRBV4-1 to TRBJ2-5; 7 positions match TRBD2. The CDR3 is 14 amino acids. The trim removed 1 base at V and 3 bases at J, leaving 2 bases unmatched. The germline gives CDR1 MGHRA, CDR2 YSYEKL. The CDR3 DNA follows: TGCGCCAGCAGCCAAGGGCTAGCGGAAGAGACCCAGTACTTC. Translation gives CASSQGLAEETQYF.